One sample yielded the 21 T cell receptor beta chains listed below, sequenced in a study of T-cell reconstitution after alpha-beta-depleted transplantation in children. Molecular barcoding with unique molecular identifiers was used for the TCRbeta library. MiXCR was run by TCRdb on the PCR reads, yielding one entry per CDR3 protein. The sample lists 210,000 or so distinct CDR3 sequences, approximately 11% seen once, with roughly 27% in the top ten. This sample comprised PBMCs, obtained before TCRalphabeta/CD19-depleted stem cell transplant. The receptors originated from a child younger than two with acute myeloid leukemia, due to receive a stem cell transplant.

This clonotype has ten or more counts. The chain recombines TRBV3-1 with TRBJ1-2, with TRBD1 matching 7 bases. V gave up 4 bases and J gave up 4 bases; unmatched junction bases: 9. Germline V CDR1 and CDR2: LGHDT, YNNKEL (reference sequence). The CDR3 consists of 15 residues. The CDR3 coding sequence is TGTGCCAGCAGCCTCGGGACAGCTCCCACCTATGGCTACACCTTC. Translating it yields CASSLGTAPTYGYTF.

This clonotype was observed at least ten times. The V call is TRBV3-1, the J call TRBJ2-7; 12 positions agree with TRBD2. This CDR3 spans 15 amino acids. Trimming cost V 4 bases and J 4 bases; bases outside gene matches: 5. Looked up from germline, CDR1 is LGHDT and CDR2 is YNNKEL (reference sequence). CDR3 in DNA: TGTGCCAGCAGCCGAGGGACTAGCGGGCGGTACGAGCAGTACTTC. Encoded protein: CASSRGTSGRYEQYF.

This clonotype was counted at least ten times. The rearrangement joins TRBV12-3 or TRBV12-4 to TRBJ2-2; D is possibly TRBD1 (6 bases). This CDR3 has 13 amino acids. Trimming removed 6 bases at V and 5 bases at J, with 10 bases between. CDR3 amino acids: CASSRQVTGELFF. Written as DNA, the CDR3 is TGTGCCAGCAGCCGACAGGTTACCGGGGAGCTGTTTTTT.

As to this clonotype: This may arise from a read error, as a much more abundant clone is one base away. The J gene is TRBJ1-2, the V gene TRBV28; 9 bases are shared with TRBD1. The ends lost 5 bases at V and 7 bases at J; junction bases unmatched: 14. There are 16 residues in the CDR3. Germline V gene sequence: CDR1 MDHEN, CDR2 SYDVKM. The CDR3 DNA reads TGTGCCAGCAGTGTAGTTCGGACAGGGGCCTTACGTGGCTACACCTTC. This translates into CASSVVRTGALRGYTF.

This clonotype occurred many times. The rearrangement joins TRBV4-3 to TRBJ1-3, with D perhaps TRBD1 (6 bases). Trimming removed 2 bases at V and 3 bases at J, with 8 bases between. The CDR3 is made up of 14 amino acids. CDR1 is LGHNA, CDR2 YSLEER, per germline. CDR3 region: CASSQQGNGNTIYF. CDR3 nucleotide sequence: TGCGCCAGCAGCCAACAGGGGAATGGAAACACCATATATTTT.

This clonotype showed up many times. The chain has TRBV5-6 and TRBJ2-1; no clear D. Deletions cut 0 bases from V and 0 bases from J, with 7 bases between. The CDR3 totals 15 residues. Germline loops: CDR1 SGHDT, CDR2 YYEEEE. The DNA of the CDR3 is TGTGCCAGCAGCTTGGCTTACACCTCCTACAATGAGCAGTTCTTC. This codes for CASSLAYTSYNEQFF.

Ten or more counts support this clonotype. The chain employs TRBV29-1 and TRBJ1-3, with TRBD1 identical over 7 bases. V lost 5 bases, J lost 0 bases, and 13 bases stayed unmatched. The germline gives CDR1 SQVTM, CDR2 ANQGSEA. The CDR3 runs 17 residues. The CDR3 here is CSVFMDRSSLSGNTIYF. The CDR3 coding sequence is TGCAGCGTTTTTATGGACAGGTCCAGTCTCTCTGGAAACACCATATATTTT. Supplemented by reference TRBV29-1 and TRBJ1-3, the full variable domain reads SAVISQKPSRDICQRGTSLTIQCQVDSQVTMMFWYRQQPGQSLTLIATANQGSEATYESGFVIDKFPISRPNLTFSTLTVSNMSPEDSSIYLCSVFMDRSSLSGNTIYFGEGSWLTVV.

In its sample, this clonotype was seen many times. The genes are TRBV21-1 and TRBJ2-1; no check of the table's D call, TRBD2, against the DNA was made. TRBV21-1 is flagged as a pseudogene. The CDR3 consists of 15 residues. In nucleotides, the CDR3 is TGTGCCAGCAGCAAAGGAGGGACTAGCGTCAATGAGCAGTTCTTC. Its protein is CASSKGGTSVNEQFF.

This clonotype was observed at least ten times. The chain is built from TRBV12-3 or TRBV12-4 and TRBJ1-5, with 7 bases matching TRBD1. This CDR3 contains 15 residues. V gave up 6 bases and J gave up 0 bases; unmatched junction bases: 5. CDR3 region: CASSPDRYSNQPQHF. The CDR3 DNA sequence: TGTGCCAGCAGCCCGGACAGGTATAGCAATCAGCCCCAGCATTTT.

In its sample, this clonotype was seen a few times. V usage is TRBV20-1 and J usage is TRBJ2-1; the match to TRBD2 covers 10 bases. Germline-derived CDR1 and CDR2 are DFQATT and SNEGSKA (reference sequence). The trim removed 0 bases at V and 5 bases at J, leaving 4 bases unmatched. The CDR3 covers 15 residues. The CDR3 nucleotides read TGCAGTGCTAGAGATCGACTAGCGGGCCACAATGAGCAGTTCTTC. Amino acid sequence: CSARDRLAGHNEQFF.

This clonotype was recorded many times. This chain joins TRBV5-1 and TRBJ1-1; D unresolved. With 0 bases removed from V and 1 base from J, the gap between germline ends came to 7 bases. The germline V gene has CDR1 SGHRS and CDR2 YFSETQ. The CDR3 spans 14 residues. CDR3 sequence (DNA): TGCGCCAGCAGCTTGGATGTGGGGAACACTGAAGCTTTCTTT. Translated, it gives CASSLDVGNTEAFF. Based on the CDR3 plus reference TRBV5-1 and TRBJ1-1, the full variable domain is KAGVTQTPRYLIKTRGQQVTLSCSPISGHRSVSWYQQTPGQGLQFLFEYFSETQRNKGNFPGRFSGRQFSNSRSEMNVSTLELGDSALYLCASSLDVGNTEAFFGQGTRLTVV.

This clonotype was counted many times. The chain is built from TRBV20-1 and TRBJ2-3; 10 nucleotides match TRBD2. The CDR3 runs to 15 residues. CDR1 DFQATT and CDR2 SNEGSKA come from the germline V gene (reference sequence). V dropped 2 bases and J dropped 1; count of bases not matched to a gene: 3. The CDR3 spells CSARPGTSGTDTQYF. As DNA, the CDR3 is TGCAGTGCTAGACCCGGGACTAGCGGCACAGATACGCAGTATTTT.

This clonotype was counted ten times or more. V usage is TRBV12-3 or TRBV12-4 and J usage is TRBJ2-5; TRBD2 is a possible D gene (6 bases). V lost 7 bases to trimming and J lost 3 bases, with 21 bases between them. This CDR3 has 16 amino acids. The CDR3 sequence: CASNGGTRPREETQYF. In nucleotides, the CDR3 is TGTGCCAGCAATGGCGGGACCAGGCCGCGGGAAGAGACCCAGTACTTC.

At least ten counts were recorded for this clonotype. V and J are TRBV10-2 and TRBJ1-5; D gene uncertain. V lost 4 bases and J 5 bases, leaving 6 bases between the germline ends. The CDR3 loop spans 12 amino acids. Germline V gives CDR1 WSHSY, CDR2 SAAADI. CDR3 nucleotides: TGCGCCAGCAGTGCCCGTTATCAGCCCCAGCATTTT. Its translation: CASSARYQPQHF.

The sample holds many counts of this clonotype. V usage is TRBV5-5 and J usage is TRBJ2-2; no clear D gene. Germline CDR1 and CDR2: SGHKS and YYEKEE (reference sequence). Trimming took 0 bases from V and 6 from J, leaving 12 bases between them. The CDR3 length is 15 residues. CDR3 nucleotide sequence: TGTGCCAGCAGCTTGGCCCAACAATTGCCCGGGGAGCTGTTTTTT. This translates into CASSLAQQLPGELFF.

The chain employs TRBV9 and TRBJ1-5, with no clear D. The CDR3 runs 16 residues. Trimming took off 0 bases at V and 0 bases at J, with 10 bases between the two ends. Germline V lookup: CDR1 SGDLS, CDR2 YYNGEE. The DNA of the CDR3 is TGTGCCAGCAGCGTAGAAAGAACCCATAGCAATCAGCCCCAGCATTTT. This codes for CASSVERTHSNQPQHF.

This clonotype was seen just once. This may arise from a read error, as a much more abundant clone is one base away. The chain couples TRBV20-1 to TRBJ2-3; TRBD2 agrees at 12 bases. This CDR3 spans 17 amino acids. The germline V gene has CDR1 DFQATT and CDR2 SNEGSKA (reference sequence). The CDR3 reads CSARGTSGKDGGDTPYF. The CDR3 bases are TGCAGTGCTAGAGGGACTAGCGGGAAAGACGGGGGAGATACGCCGTATTTT.

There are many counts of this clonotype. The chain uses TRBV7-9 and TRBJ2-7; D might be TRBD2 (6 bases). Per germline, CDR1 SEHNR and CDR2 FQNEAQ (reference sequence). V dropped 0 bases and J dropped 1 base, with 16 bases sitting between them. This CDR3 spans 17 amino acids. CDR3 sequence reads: CASSLARGLISSYEQYF. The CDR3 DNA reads TGTGCCAGCAGCTTAGCGCGGGGATTAATTTCTTCCTACGAGCAGTACTTC.

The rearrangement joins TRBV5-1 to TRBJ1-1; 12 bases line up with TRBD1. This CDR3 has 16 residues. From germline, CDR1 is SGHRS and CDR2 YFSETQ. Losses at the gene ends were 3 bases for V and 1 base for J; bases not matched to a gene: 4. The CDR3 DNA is TGCGCCAGCAGCTGGGGACAGGGGGCTAAGAACACTGAAGCTTTCTTT. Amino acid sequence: CASSWGQGAKNTEAFF.

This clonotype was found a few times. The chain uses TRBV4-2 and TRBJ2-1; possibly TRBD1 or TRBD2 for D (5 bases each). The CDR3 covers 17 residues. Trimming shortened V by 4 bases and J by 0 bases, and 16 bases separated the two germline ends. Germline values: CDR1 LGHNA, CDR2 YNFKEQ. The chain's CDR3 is CASSPSFAGSSYNEQFF. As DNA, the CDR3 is TGTGCCAGCAGCCCCTCCTTTGCAGGGAGCTCCTACAATGAGCAGTTCTTC.

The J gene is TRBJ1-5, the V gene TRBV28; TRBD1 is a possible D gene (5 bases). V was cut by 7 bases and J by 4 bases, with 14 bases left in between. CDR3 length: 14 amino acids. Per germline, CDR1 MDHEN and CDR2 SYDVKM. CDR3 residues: CASTPGWGNQPQHF. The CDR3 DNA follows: TGTGCCAGCACCCCTGGGTGGGGGAATCAGCCCCAGCATTTT.